This T cell receptor beta chain derives from a study of lymphopenia after photon versus proton radiotherapy. Germline-derived CDR1 and CDR2 are SGHTA and FQGNSA. The length of the CDR3 is 13 residues. After removal of 4 bases from V and 6 bases from J, the junction contained 3 bases not matched to a gene. TCRdb's copy holds only in-frame clones and misses some; the assay was immunoSEQ multiplex PCR. The sample includes approximately 30,000 clones, over 85% of them seen just once. Sequenced material: peripheral blood, taken from a patient treated with photon-based radiotherapy. The TCR was taken from a woman in her fifties or sixties with cholangiocarcinoma. J is TRBJ2-3 and V is TRBV7-2; 8 bases are a match to TRBD2. The CDR3 here is CASSYGGADTQYF. CDR3 nucleotides: TGTGCCAGCAGCTACGGGGGGGCGGATACGCAGTATTTT.